Here is one T cell receptor (beta chain) with its context. The data are from a study of OX40 agonist ivuxolimab in advanced cancers. Overall study context: Averaging about 60 years in age, with a range of about 23 to 79, the cohort was 82.7% male. Partial response was recorded in three patients: one hepatocellular carcinoma and two cutaneous melanoma cases.

Repertoires were generated with immunoSEQ multiplex PCR, while TCRdb's copy carries only in-frame clones and drops some. The sample shows 15,000 to 20,000 clones, over 70% of them seen only once. The starting material was CD4+ or CD8+ T cells sorted from blood, obtained in a trial of the OX40 agonist ivuxolimab. The TCR sequence derives from an adult with an advanced solid tumor such as melanoma, head and neck, liver or kidney cancer.

The CDR3 sequence is CASRQTANYGYTF. The CDR3 nucleotides read TGTGCCAGCAGACAGACAGCTAACTATGGCTACACCTTC. The gene calls are TRBV28 and TRBJ1-2, with D perhaps matching TRBD1 (5 bases). Germline values: CDR1 MDHEN, CDR2 SYDVKM. CDR3 size: 13 residues. The germline V and J ends were trimmed by 6 bases and 0 bases, with 8 bases remaining between them.